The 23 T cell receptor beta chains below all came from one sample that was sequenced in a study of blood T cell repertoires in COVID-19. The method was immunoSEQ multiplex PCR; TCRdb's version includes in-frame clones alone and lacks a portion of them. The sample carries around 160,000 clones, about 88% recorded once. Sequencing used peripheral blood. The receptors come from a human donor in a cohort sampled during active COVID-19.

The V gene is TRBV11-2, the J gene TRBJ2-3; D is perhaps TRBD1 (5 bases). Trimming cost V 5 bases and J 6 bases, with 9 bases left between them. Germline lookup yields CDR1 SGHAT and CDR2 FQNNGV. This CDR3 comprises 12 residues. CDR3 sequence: CASSPHRDTQYF. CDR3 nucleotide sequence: TGTGCCAGCAGCCCGCACAGGGATACGCAGTATTTT.

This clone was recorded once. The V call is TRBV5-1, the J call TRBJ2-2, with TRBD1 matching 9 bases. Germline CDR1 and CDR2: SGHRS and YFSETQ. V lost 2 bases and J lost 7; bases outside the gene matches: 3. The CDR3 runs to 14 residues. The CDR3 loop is CASSFGQGHGELFF. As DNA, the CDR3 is TGCGCCAGCAGCTTCGGACAGGGGCACGGGGAGCTGTTTTTT.

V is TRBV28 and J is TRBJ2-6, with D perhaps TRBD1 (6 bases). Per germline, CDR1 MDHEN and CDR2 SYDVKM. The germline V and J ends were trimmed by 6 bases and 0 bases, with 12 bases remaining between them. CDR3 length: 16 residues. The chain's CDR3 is CASRRTASSGANVLTF. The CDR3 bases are TGTGCCAGCAGACGGACAGCGAGCTCTGGGGCCAACGTCCTGACTTTC.

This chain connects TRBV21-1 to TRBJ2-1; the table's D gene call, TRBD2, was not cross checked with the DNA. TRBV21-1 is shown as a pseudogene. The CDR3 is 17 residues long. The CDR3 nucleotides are TGTGCCAGCAGCAAAGAAAGCGGGGACTGGGCATACAATGAGCAGTTCTTC. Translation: CASSKESGDWAYNEQFF.

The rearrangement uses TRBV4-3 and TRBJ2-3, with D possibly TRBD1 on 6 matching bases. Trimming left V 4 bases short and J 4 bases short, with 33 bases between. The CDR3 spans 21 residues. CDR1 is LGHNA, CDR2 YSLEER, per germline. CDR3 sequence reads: CASSLSAASLPFGGRADTQYF. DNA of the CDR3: TGCGCCAGCAGCCTCTCCGCAGCCTCTTTGCCTTTTGGGGGCCGGGCAGATACGCAGTATTTT.

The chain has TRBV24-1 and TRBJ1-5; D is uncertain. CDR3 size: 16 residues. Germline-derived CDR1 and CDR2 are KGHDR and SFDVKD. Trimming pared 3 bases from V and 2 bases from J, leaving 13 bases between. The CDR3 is CATSDPARGGNQPQHF. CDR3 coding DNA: TGTGCCACCAGTGATCCTGCCCGGGGTGGCAATCAGCCCCAGCATTTT.

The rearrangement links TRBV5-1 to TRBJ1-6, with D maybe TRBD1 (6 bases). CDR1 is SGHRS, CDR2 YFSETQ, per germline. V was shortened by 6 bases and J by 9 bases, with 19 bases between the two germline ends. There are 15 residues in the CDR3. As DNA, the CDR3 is TGCGCCAGCACCGCTGACCCATCAGGGGTTTCACCCCTCCACTTT. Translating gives CASTADPSGVSPLHF.

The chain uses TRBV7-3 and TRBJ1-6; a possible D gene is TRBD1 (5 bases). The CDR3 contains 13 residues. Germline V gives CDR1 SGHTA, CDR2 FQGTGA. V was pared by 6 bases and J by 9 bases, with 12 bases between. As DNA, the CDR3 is TGTGCCAGCAGTAGCAGGGTCGGTTCACCCCTCCACTTT. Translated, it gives CASSSRVGSPLHF.

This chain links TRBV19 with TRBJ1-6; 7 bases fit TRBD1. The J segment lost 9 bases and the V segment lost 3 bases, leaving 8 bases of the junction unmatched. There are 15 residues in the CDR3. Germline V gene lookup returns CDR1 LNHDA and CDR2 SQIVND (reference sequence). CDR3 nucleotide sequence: TGTGCCAGTAGTATTAACCCGGACAGGAGTTCACCCCTCCACTTT. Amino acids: CASSINPDRSSPLHF.

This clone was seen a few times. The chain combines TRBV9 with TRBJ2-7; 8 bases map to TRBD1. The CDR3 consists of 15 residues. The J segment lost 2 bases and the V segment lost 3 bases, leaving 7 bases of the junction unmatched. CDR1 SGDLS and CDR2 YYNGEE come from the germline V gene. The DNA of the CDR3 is TGTGCCAGCAGCGCCGTAGGACAGGGCCCCTACGAGCAGTACTTC. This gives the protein CASSAVGQGPYEQYF. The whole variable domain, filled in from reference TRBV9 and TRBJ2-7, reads DSGVTQTPKHLITATGQRVTLRCSPRSGDLSVYWYQQSLDQGLQFLIQYYNGEERAKGNILERFSAQQFPDLHSELNLSSLELGDSALYFCASSAVGQGPYEQYFGPGTRLTVT.

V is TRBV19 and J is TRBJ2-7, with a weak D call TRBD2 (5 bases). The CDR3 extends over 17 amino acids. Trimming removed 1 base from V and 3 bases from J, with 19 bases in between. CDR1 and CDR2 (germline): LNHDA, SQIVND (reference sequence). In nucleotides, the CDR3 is TGTGCCAGTAGTATAGCTACTAGTAAGATATGGGGCTACGAGCAGTACTTC. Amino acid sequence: CASSIATSKIWGYEQYF. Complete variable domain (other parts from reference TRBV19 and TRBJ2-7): DGGITQSPKYLFRKEGQNVTLSCEQNLNHDAMYWYRQDPGQGLRLIYYSQIVNDFQKGDIAEGYSVSREKKESFPLTVTSAQKNPTAFYLCASSIATSKIWGYEQYFGPGTRLTVT.

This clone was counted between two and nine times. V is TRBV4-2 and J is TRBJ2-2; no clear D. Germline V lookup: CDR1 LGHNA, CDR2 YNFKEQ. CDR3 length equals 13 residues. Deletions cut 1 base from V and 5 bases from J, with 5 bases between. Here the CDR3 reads CASSQGATGELFF. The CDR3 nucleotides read TGTGCCAGCAGCCAAGGGGCTACCGGGGAGCTGTTTTTT.

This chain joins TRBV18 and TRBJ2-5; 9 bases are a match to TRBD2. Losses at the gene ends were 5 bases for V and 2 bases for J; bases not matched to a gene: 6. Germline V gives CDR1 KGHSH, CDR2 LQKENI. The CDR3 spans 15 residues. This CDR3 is CASSARLAAQETQYF. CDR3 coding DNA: TGTGCCAGCTCAGCCAGACTAGCGGCACAAGAGACCCAGTACTTC.

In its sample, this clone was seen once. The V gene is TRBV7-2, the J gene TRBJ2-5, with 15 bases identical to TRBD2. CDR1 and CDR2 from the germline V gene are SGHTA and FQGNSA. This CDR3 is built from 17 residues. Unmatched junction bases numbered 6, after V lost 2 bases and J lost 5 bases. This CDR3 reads CASSLKWTSGRVETQYF. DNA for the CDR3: TGTGCCAGCAGCTTAAAGTGGACTAGCGGGAGGGTTGAGACCCAGTACTTC.

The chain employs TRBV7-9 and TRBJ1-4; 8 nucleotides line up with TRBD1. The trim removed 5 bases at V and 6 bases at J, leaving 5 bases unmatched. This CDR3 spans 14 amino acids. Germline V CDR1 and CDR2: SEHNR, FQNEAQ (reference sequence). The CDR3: CASSPRTGYEKLFF. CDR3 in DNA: TGTGCCAGCAGCCCACGGACAGGGTATGAAAAACTGTTTTTT.

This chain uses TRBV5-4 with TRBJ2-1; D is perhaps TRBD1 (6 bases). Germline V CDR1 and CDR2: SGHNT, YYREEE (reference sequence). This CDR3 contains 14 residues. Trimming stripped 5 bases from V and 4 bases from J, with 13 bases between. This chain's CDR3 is CASSSGAEYNEQFF. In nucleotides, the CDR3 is TGTGCCAGCAGTTCAGGGGCGGAGTACAATGAGCAGTTCTTC. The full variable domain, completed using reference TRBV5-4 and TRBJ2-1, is ETGVTQSPTHLIKTRGQQVTLRCSSQSGHNTVSWYQQALGQGPQFIFQYYREEENGRGNFPPRFSGLQFPNYSSELNVNALELDDSALYLCASSSGAEYNEQFFGPGTRLTVL.

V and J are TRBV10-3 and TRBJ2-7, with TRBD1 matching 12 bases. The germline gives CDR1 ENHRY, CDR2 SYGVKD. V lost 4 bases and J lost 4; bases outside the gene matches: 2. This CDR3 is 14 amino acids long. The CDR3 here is CAISGGQGAYEQYF. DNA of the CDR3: TGTGCCATCAGTGGGGGACAGGGGGCGTACGAGCAGTACTTC.

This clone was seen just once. CDR3 DNA sequence: TGTGCCAGCAGCCGTCCCCTTCTAGCGGGGGTAAGGAATGGAGGCACAGATACGCAGTATTTT. Amino acid sequence: CASSRPLLAGVRNGGTDTQYF. The rearrangement joins TRBV7-6 to TRBJ2-3, with 10 bases aligning to TRBD2. The V gene end was trimmed by 5 bases and the J gene end by 1 base; junction bases not matched to a gene: 21. This CDR3 is 21 amino acids long. Germline V lookup: CDR1 SGHVS, CDR2 FNYEAQ.

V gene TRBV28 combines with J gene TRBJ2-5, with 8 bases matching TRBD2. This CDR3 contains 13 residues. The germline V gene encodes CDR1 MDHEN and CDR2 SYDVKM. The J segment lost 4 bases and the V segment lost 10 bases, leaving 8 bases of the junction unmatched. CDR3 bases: TGTGCCACCCGGCGGGGGGCGGGAGAGACCCAGTACTTC. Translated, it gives CATRRGAGETQYF.

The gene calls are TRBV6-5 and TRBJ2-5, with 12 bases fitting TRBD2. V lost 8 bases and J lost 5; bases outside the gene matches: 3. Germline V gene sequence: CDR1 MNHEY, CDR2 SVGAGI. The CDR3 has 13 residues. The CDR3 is CASRLAGVETQYF. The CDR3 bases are TGTGCCAGCCGACTAGCGGGGGTGGAGACCCAGTACTTC.

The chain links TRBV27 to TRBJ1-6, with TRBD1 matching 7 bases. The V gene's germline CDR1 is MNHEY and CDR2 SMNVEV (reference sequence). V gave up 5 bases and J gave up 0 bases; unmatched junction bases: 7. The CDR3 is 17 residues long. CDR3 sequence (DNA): TGTGCCAGCAGTGGTGACAGGGAGAGCTCCTATAATTCACCCCTCCACTTT. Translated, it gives CASSGDRESSYNSPLHF.

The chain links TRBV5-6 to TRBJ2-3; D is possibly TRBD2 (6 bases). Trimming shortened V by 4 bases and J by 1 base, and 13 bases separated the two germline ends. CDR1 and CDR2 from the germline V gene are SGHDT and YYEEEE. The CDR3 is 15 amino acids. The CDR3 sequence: CASSPASERTDTQYF. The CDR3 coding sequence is TGTGCCAGCAGCCCAGCTAGCGAACGCACAGATACGCAGTATTTT.

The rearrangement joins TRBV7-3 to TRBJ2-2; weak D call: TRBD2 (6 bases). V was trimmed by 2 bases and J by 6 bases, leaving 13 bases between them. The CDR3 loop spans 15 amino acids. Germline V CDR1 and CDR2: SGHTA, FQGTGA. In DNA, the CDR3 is TGTGCCAGCAGCTTACTCGGGAGTGGGGCCGGGGAGCTGTTTTTT. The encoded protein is CASSLLGSGAGELFF.